The clone carrying this TCR beta chain was detected a few times. What it binds is not known. This record belongs to a study of T cells in Graves' hyperthyroidism and ophthalmopathy. Study results and caveats: From stable hyperthyroidism, ophthalmopathy was set apart by a 13 V-J model.

Hyperthyroidism in the patients, aged 18 to 65, was newly diagnosed and under 2 months in duration. Trimming left V 1 base short and J 7 bases short, with 10 bases between. The CDR3 runs 13 residues. Germline values: CDR1 SGHVS, CDR2 FQNEAQ. Using RNA transcripts as the source, TCR beta CDR3 regions were amplified. Using the HTBI primer set, a first-round RT-PCR was run on the TCR CDR3. TCRdb redid the calling of the multiplex PCR reads with MiXCR, one entry per CDR3 protein. In the table there are hundreds of thousands of distinct CDR3 sequences, around a sixth of which are singletons. Source material: blood. The rearrangement uses TRBV7-8 and TRBJ1-1; D remains unclear. The sequence was collected from a woman aged 18 to 35 with Graves' hyperthyroidism. CDR3 bases: TGTGCCAGCAGCTTAGTAAGGTCCAGTGAAGCTTTCTTT. Its translation: CASSLVRSSEAFF.